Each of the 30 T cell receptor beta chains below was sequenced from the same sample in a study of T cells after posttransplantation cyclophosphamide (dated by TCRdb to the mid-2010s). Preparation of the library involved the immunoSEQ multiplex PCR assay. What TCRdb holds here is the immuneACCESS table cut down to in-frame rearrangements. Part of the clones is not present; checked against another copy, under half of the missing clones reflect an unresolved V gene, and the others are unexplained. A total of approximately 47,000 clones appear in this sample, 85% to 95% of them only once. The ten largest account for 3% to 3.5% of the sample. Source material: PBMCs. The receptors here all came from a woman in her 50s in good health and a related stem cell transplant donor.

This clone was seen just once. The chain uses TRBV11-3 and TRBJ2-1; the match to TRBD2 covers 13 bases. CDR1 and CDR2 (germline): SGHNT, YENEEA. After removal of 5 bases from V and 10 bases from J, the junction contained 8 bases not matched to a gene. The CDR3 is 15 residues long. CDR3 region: CASSPGTSGKREQFF. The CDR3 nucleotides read TGTGCCAGCAGCCCCGGGACTAGCGGGAAGCGGGAGCAGTTCTTC.

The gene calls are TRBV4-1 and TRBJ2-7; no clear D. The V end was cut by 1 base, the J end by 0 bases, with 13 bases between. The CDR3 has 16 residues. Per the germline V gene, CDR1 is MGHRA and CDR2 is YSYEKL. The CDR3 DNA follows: TGCGCCAGCAGCCAAGTCCAGGAAGAAACCTCCTACGAGCAGTACTTC. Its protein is CASSQVQEETSYEQYF.

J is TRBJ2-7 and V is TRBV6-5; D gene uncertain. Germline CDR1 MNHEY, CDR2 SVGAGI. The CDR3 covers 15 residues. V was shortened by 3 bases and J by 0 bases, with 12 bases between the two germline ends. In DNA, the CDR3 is TGTGCCAGCAGTTATCTGCAGGTTAACTCCTACGAGCAGTACTTC. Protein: CASSYLQVNSYEQYF.

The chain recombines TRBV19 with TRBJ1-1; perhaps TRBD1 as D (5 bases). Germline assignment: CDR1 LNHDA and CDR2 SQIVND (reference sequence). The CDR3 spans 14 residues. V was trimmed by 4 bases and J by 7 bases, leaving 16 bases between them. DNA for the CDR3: TGTGCCAGTAGTACCCCGGCGAGCGGGGGTGAAGCTTTCTTT. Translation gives CASSTPASGGEAFF.

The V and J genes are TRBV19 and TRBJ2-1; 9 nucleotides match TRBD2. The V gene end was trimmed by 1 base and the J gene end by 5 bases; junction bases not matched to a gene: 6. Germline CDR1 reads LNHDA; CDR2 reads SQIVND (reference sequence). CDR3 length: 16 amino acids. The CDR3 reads CASSIVGAGGDNEQFF. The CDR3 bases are TGTGCCAGTAGTATAGTGGGTGCGGGAGGGGACAATGAGCAGTTCTTC.

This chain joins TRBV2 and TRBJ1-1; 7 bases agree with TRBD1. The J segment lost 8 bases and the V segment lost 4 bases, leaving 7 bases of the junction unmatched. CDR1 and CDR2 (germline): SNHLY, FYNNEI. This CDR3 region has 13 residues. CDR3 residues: CASSVVGGVEAFF. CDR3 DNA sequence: TGTGCCAGCAGTGTGGTAGGGGGCGTCGAAGCTTTCTTT.

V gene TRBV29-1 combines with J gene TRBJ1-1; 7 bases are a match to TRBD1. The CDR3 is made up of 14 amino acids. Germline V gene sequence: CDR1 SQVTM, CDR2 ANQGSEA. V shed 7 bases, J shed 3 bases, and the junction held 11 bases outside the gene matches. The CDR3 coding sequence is TGCAGCGCCGCCCGGACAGGTGGGGACACTGAAGCTTTCTTT. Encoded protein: CSAARTGGDTEAFF.

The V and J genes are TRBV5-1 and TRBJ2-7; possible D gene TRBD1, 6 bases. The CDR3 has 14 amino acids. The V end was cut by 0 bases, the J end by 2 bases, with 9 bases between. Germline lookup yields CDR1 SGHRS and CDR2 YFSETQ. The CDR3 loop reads CASSLAQGPYEQYF. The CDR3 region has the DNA TGCGCCAGCAGCTTGGCCCAGGGGCCCTACGAGCAGTACTTC.

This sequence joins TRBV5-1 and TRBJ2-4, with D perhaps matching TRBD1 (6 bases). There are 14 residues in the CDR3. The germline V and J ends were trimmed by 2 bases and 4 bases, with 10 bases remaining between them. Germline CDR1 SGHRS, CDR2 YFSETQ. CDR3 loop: CASSLHREKNIQYF. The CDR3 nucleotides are TGCGCCAGCAGCTTACACAGGGAGAAAAACATTCAGTACTTC.

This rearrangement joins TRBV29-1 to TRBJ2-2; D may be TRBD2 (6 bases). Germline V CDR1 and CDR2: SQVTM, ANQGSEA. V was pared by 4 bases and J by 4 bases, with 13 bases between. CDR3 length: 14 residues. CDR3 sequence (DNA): TGCAGCGTTGTCGGGGGAGGCGCCACCGGGGAGCTGTTTTTT. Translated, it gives CSVVGGGATGELFF.

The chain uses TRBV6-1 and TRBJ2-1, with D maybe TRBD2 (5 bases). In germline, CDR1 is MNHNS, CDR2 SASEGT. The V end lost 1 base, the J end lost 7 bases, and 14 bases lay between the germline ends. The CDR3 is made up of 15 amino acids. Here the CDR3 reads CASSEVSGNKNEQFF. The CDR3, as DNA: TGTGCCAGCAGTGAAGTCAGCGGAAATAAAAATGAGCAGTTCTTC.

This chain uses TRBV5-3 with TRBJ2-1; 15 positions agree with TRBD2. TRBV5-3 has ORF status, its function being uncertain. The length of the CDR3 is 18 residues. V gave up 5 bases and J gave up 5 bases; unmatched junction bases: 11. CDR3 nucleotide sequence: TGTGCCAGAAGTCGGACTAGCGGGAGGGAGCGTTTGAACAATGAGCAGTTCTTC. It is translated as CARSRTSGRERLNNEQFF.

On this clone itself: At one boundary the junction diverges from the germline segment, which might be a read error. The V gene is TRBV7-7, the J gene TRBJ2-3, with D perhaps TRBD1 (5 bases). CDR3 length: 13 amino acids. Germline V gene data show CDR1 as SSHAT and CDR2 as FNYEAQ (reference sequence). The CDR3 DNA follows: TGTGCTAGCAGCCAAAAGCAGGGAGATACGCAGTATTTT. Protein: CASSQKQGDTQYF.

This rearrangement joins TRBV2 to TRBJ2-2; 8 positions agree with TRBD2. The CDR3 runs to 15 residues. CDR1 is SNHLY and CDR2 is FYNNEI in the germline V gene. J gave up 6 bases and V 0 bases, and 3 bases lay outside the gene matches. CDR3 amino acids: CASSEARGEAGELFF. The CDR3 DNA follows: TGTGCCAGCAGTGAAGCGCGGGGGGAGGCCGGGGAGCTGTTTTTT.

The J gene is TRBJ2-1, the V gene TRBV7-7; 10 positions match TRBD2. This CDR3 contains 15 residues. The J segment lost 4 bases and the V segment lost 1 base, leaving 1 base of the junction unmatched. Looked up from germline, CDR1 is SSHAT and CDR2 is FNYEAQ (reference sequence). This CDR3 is CASSLVSGGYNEQFF. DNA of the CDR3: TGTGCCAGCAGCTTAGTTAGCGGGGGGTACAATGAGCAGTTCTTC.

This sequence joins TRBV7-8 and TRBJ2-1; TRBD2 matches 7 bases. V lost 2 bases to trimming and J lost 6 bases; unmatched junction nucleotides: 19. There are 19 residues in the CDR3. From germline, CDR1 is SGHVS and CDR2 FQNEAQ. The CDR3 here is CASSLTQSTPGGTGNEQFF. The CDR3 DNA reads TGTGCCAGCAGCTTAACACAGTCCACTCCCGGGGGGACCGGCAATGAGCAGTTCTTC.

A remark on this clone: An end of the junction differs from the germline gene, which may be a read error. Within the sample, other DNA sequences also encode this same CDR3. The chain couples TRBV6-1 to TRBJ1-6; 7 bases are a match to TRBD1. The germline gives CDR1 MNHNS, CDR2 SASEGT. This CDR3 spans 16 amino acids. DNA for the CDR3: TGTGCCAGCAGTGGGTCAGGGGGAGTTTATAATTCCCCCCTCCACTTT. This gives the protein CASSGSGGVYNSPLHF.

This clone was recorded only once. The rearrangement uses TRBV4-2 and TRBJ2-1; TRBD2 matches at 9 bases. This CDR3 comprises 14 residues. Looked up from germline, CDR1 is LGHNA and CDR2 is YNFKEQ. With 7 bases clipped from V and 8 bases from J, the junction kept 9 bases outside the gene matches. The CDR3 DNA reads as TGTGCCAGCACATCCGCGGGAGGGCCCGATGAGCAGTTCTTC. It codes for CASTSAGGPDEQFF.

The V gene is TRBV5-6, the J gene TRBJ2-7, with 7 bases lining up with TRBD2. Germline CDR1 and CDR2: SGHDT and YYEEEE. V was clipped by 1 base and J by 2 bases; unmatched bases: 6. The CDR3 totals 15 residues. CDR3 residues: CASSLLSSGPYEQYF. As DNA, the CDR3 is TGTGCCAGCAGCTTGTTGTCTAGCGGACCCTACGAGCAGTACTTC.

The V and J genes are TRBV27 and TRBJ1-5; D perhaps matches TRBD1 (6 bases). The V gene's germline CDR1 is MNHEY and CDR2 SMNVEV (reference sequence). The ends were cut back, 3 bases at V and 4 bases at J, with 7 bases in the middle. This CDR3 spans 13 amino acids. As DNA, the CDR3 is TGTGCCAGCAGTTTCGGACAGAATCAGCCCCAGCATTTT. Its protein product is CASSFGQNQPQHF.

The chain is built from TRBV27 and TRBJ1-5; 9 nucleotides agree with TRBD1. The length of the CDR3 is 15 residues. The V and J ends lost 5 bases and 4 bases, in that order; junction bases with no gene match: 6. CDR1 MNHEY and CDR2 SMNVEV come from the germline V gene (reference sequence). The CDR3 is CASSLNDRGNQPQHF. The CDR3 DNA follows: TGTGCCAGCAGTCTCAACGACAGGGGGAATCAGCCCCAGCATTTT.

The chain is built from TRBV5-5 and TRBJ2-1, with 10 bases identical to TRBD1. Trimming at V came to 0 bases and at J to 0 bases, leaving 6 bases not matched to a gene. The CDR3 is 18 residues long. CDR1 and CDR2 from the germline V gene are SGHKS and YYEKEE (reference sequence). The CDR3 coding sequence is TGTGCCAGCAGCTTGGGACAGGGGGCGAGGAGCTCCTACAATGAGCAGTTCTTC. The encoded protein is CASSLGQGARSSYNEQFF.

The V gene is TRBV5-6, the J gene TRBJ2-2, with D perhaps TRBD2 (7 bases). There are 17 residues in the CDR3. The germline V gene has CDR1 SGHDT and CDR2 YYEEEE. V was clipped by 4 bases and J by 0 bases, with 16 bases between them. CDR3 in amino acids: CASSLPGGLSNTGELFF. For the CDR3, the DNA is TGTGCCAGCAGCCTCCCCGGGGGGCTCTCGAACACCGGGGAGCTGTTTTTT.

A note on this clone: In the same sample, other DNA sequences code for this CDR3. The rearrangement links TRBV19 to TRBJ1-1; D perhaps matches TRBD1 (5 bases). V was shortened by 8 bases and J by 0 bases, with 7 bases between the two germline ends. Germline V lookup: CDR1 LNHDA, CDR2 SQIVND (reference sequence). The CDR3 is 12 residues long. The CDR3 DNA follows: TGTGCCAGTGGCAGGGTGAACACTGAAGCTTTCTTT. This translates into CASGRVNTEAFF.

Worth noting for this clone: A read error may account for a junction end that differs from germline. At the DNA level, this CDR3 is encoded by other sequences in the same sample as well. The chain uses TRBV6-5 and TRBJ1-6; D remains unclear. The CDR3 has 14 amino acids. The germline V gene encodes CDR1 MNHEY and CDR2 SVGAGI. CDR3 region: CASSDTWKDSPLHF. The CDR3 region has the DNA TGTGCCAGCAGTGACACATGGAAAGATTCCCCCCTCCACTTT.

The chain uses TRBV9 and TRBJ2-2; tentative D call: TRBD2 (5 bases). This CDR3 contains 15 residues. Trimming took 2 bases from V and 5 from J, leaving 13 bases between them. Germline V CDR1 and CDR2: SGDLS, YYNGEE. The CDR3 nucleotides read TGTGCCAGCAGCGTTAAGTCGGGATGGACCGGGGAGCTGTTTTTT. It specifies CASSVKSGWTGELFF.

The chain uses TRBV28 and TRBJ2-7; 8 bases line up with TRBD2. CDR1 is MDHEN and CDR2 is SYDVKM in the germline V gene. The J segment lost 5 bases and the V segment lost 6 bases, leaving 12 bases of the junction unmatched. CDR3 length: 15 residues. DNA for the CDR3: TGTGCCAGCAGCCCGGGGGGGGGAGGGACCCACGAGCAGTACTTC. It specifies CASSPGGGGTHEQYF.

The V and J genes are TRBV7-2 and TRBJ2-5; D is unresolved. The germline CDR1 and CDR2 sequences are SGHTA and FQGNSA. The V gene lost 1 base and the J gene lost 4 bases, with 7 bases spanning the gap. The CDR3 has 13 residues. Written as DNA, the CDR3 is TGTGCCAGCAGCTTAGTTCCGGGAGAGACCCAGTACTTC. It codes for CASSLVPGETQYF.

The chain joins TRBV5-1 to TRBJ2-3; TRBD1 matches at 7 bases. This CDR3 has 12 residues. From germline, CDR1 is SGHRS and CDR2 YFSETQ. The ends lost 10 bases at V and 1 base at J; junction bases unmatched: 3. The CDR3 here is CACGTGTDTQYF. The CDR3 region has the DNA TGCGCCTGTGGGACAGGCACAGATACGCAGTATTTT. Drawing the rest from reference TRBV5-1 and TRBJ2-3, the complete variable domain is KAGVTQTPRYLIKTRGQQVTLSCSPISGHRSVSWYQQTPGQGLQFLFEYFSETQRNKGNFPGRFSGRQFSNSRSEMNVSTLELGDSALYLCACGTGTDTQYFGPGTRLTVL.

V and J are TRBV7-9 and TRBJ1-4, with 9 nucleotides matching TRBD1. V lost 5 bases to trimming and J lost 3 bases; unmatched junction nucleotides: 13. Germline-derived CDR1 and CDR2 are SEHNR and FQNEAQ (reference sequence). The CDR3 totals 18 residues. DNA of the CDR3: TGTGCCAGCAGCATAACCGGGACAGGGAAGGCGGCTAATGAAAAACTGTTTTTT. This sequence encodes CASSITGTGKAANEKLFF.